The 16 T cell receptor beta chains below come from one sample, sequenced in a study of blood T cell repertoires in COVID-19. The assay was immunoSEQ multiplex PCR, and TCRdb's table has in-frame clones only and misses some. The table includes some 150,000 clones, roughly 79% detected once. Material for sequencing was peripheral blood. All receptors come from a human donor with acute or convalescent COVID-19. The donor label of this sample is uncertain.

V usage is TRBV5-4 and J usage is TRBJ1-2; perhaps TRBD1 as D (5 bases). The ends were cut back, 0 bases at V and 5 bases at J, with 5 bases in the middle. This CDR3 contains 12 residues. From germline, CDR1 is SGHNT and CDR2 YYREEE (reference sequence). The CDR3 region has the DNA TGTGCCAGCAGCTTGGGACAGTATGGCTACACCTTC. As protein: CASSLGQYGYTF.

This chain links TRBV16 with TRBJ1-1; TRBD1 agrees at 8 bases. The trim removed 0 bases at V and 1 base at J, leaving 7 bases unmatched. The CDR3 contains 17 residues. Germline loops: CDR1 KGHSY, CDR2 FQNENV. The CDR3 nucleotides are TGTGCCAGCAGCCAATCGTCCTGGACAGGGAAGAACACTGAAGCTTTCTTT. Encoded protein: CASSQSSWTGKNTEAFF.

The J gene is TRBJ2-3, the V gene TRBV19; the match to TRBD1 covers 8 bases. The CDR3 length is 14 residues. Germline trimming cut 9 bases from V and 5 bases from J; bases unmatched to any gene: 10. Germline V gives CDR1 LNHDA, CDR2 SQIVND (reference sequence). CDR3 sequence (DNA): TGTGCCAGCACGACAGGGGAAGGAGGAGATACGCAGTATTTT. Its translation: CASTTGEGGDTQYF.

The chain combines TRBV15 with TRBJ2-2; no clear D. Trimming removed 2 bases from V and 4 bases from J, with 11 bases in between. Germline V gene lookup returns CDR1 LNHNV and CDR2 YYDKDF (reference sequence). The CDR3 contains 15 residues. The CDR3 nucleotides read TGTGCCACCAGCAGATATAGATCTAGCACCGGGGAGCTGTTTTTT. It codes for CATSRYRSSTGELFF.

V and J are TRBV6-5 and TRBJ1-6; unclear D gene. V lost 8 bases and J 7 bases, leaving 15 bases between the germline ends. This CDR3 is 14 amino acids long. Per germline, CDR1 MNHEY and CDR2 SVGAGI. CDR3 coding DNA: TGTGCCAGCCGCCCCAGAGGTGGGAATTCACCCCTCCACTTT. It is translated as CASRPRGGNSPLHF.

The chain has TRBV24-1 and TRBJ1-1, with D possibly being TRBD1 (6 bases). This CDR3 comprises 12 residues. V was cut by 9 bases and J by 5 bases, with 12 bases left in between. From germline, CDR1 is KGHDR and CDR2 SFDVKD. DNA for the CDR3: TGTGCCACCGGGGGCGTGGGGACTGAAGCTTTCTTT. It translates to CATGGVGTEAFF.

The rearrangement joins TRBV2 to TRBJ2-7; D uncertain. The germline V gene encodes CDR1 SNHLY and CDR2 FYNNEI. The length of the CDR3 is 13 residues. With 1 base removed from V and 0 bases from J, the gap between germline ends came to 4 bases. For the CDR3, the DNA is TGTGCCAGCAGTGAAGAGAGCTCCTACGAGCAGTACGTC. Protein: CASSEESSYEQYV.

The chain recombines TRBV9 with TRBJ2-1; perhaps TRBD1 as D (6 bases). Trimming took 0 bases from V and 8 from J, leaving 15 bases between them. This CDR3 is 15 amino acids long. The germline V gene has CDR1 SGDLS and CDR2 YYNGEE. The CDR3 DNA follows: TGTGCCAGCAGCGTAGGGCAGGGGCTACTACATGAGCAGTTCTTC. Translating it yields CASSVGQGLLHEQFF.

The rearrangement uses TRBV7-8 and TRBJ1-5, with 7 bases identical to TRBD1. Germline V gene lookup returns CDR1 SGHVS and CDR2 FQNEAQ. Germline trimming cut 6 bases from V and 7 bases from J; bases unmatched to any gene: 12. The CDR3 runs 15 residues. This chain's CDR3 is CASSQGVGVRQPQHF. In DNA form, the CDR3 reads TGTGCCAGCAGTCAGGGGGTGGGGGTTAGGCAGCCCCAGCATTTT. The variable domain in full, with the rest retrieved from reference TRBV7-8 and TRBJ1-5, is GAGVSQSPRYKVAKRGQDVALRCDPISGHVSLFWYQQALGQGPEFLTYFQNEAQLDKSGLPSDRFFAERPEGSVSTLKIQRTQQEDSAVYLCASSQGVGVRQPQHFGDGTRLSIL.

The J gene is TRBJ2-7, the V gene TRBV10-3; D gene ambiguous. The germline V gene encodes CDR1 ENHRY and CDR2 SYGVKD. This CDR3 comprises 14 residues. V lost 3 bases and J 0 bases, leaving 9 bases between the germline ends. The CDR3 protein is CAISDGPSSYEQYV. CDR3 DNA sequence: TGTGCCATCAGTGATGGGCCCAGCTCCTACGAGCAGTACGTC.

The gene calls are TRBV19 and TRBJ1-5; 8 nucleotides match TRBD1. Losses at the gene ends were 8 bases for V and 0 bases for J; bases not matched to a gene: 9. CDR3 length equals 16 residues. CDR1 is LNHDA, CDR2 SQIVND, per germline (reference sequence). The CDR3 is CASRAGGGYSNQPQHF. DNA for the CDR3: TGTGCCAGTCGGGCAGGGGGCGGGTATAGCAATCAGCCCCAGCATTTT.

CDR3 amino acids: CATSDSPGQGAFNQPQHF. CDR3 in DNA: TGTGCCACCAGTGATTCCCCGGGACAGGGGGCTTTCAATCAGCCCCAGCATTTT. The V and J genes are TRBV24-1 and TRBJ1-5; 12 bases map to TRBD1. The germline V gene encodes CDR1 KGHDR and CDR2 SFDVKD. This CDR3 comprises 18 residues. Trimming removed 2 bases from V and 3 bases from J; junction bases left unmatched: 7.

The chain couples TRBV5-1 to TRBJ1-2, with 7 bases matching TRBD1. Trimming cost V 4 bases and J 4 bases; bases outside gene matches: 7. Germline CDR1 SGHRS, CDR2 YFSETQ. The CDR3 spans 14 residues. CDR3 DNA: TGCGCCAGCAGCCGAGGGACAGATCGCTATGGCTACACCTTC. It translates to CASSRGTDRYGYTF.

V gene TRBV15 combines with J gene TRBJ1-4; 8 bases are shared with TRBD1. Germline V CDR1 and CDR2: LNHNV, YYDKDF (reference sequence). The CDR3 is made up of 13 amino acids. V lost 9 bases, J lost 4 bases, and 4 bases stayed unmatched. The chain's CDR3 is CATLGQDNEKLFF. The CDR3 DNA sequence: TGTGCCACGTTGGGACAGGATAATGAAAAACTGTTTTTT.

This sequence joins TRBV7-8 and TRBJ1-2; D is undetermined. Germline assignment: CDR1 SGHVS and CDR2 FQNEAQ. CDR3 length: 13 amino acids. Trimming removed 2 bases at V and 4 bases at J, with 8 bases between. CDR3 loop: CASSLPGSYGYTF. The CDR3 coding sequence is TGTGCCAGCAGCTTACCGGGTAGCTATGGCTACACCTTC.

V is TRBV5-1 and J is TRBJ2-7; 9 positions agree with TRBD1. Germline CDR1 is SGHRS and CDR2 is YFSETQ. The V and J ends lost 5 bases and 4 bases, in that order; junction bases with no gene match: 7. This CDR3 has 14 residues. The CDR3 region has the DNA TGCGCCAGCAGGGAAGGGACAGGGAAGTACGAGCAGTACTTC. Translating it yields CASREGTGKYEQYF.